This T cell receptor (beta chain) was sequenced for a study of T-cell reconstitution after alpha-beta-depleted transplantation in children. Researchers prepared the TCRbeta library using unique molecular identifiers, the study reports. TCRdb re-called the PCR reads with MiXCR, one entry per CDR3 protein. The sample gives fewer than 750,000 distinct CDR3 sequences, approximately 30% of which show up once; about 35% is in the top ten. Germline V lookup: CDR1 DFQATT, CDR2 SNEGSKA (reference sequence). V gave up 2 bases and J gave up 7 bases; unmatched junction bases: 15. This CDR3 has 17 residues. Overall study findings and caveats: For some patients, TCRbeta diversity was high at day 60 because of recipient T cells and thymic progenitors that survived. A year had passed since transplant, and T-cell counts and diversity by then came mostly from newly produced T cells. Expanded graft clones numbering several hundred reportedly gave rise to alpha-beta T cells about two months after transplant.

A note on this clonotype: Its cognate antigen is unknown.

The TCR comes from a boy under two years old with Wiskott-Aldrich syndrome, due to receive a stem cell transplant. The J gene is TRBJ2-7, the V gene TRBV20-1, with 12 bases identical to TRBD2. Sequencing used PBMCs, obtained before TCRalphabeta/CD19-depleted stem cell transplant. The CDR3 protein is CSARFGLAGLKQWEQYF. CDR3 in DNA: TGCAGTGCTAGATTCGGACTAGCGGGGTTAAAGCAATGGGAGCAGTACTTC.